Below, 25 T cell receptor beta chains from the same sample are listed, as sequenced in a study of T cell changes during pregnancy in multiple sclerosis. Profiling relied on immunoSEQ multiplex PCR, and the TCRdb table lists in-frame clones only, not all of them. The repertoire holds 70,000 to 95,000 clones, with 90% to 95% as singletons. The source material was peripheral blood, sampled in the third trimester of pregnancy. Source of these receptors: a female donor with multiple sclerosis, enrolled in a pregnancy study.

V is TRBV6-1 and J is TRBJ1-1; no definite D call. The CDR3 loop spans 15 amino acids. CDR1 is MNHNS, CDR2 SASEGT, per germline. Trimming cost V 6 bases and J 5 bases, with 19 bases left between them. CDR3 coding DNA: TGTGCCAGCAGCCCGGTGGGCGCCTTTCTTACTGAAGCTTTCTTT. Its protein is CASSPVGAFLTEAFF.

This chain connects TRBV7-9 to TRBJ2-2; 9 bases align to TRBD2. Germline loops: CDR1 SEHNR, CDR2 FQNEAQ (reference sequence). Losses at the gene ends were 6 bases for V and 5 bases for J; bases not matched to a gene: 7. The CDR3 spans 15 residues. The CDR3 is CASRSLAGRTGELFF. CDR3 nucleotides: TGTGCCAGCAGATCTCTAGCGGGAAGGACCGGGGAGCTGTTTTTT.

This sequence joins TRBV11-3 and TRBJ2-5; 7 nucleotides match TRBD1. The CDR3 consists of 15 residues. The junction had 6 bases not matched to a gene; V was cut back by 1 base and J by 4 bases. Germline V gene data show CDR1 as SGHNT and CDR2 as YENEEA. CDR3 in amino acids: CASSLGQGSSETQYF. CDR3 DNA sequence: TGTGCCAGCAGCTTAGGACAGGGATCCTCAGAGACCCAGTACTTC.

The chain combines TRBV7-9 with TRBJ2-7; D is possibly TRBD2 (6 bases). The V gene's germline CDR1 is SEHNR and CDR2 FQNEAQ (reference sequence). The CDR3 extends over 19 amino acids. V lost 3 bases and J 1 base, leaving 25 bases between the germline ends. CDR3 loop: CASSFGSPWGRVGSYEQYF. The CDR3 DNA sequence: TGTGCCAGCAGCTTCGGGAGCCCTTGGGGGAGAGTCGGGTCCTACGAGCAGTACTTC.

The gene calls are TRBV29-1 and TRBJ2-7; D possibly corresponds to TRBD1 (5 bases). The length of the CDR3 is 14 residues. CDR1 and CDR2 (germline): SQVTM, ANQGSEA. V lost 4 bases and J lost 3, with 16 bases in between. The CDR3 here is CSVGGRTSLYEQYF. CDR3 DNA: TGCAGCGTTGGGGGCCGGACAAGCCTCTACGAGCAGTACTTC.

The chain joins TRBV19 to TRBJ2-2; TRBD1 aligns across 10 bases. CDR1 is LNHDA, CDR2 SQIVND, per germline (reference sequence). Trimming cost V 9 bases and J 6 bases; bases outside gene matches: 13. This CDR3 is 16 amino acids long. This chain's CDR3 is CASKSRDRGSAGELFF. The CDR3 nucleotides are TGTGCCAGCAAAAGCCGGGACAGGGGTTCGGCCGGGGAGCTGTTTTTT. The full variable domain, completed using reference TRBV19 and TRBJ2-2, is DGGITQSPKYLFRKEGQNVTLSCEQNLNHDAMYWYRQDPGQGLRLIYYSQIVNDFQKGDIAEGYSVSREKKESFPLTVTSAQKNPTAFYLCASKSRDRGSAGELFFGEGSRLTVL.

The chain uses TRBV9 and TRBJ2-3; 10 bases agree with TRBD2. Germline V gene data show CDR1 as SGDLS and CDR2 as YYNGEE. The CDR3 runs to 16 residues. The V and J ends lost 2 bases and 1 base, in that order; junction bases with no gene match: 4. The CDR3, as DNA: TGTGCCAGCAGCGTTGTCCTAGCGGGGGGCACAGATACGCAGTATTTT. Translation: CASSVVLAGGTDTQYF. The whole variable domain, remainder taken from reference TRBV9 and TRBJ2-3, is DSGVTQTPKHLITATGQRVTLRCSPRSGDLSVYWYQQSLDQGLQFLIQYYNGEERAKGNILERFSAQQFPDLHSELNLSSLELGDSALYFCASSVVLAGGTDTQYFGPGTRLTVL.

This chain uses TRBV28 with TRBJ1-1; no definite D call. The germline V gene has CDR1 MDHEN and CDR2 SYDVKM. The CDR3 runs to 15 residues. Trimming left V 6 bases short and J 4 bases short, with 18 bases between. Here the CDR3 reads CASRPRAGILTEAFF. For the CDR3, the DNA is TGTGCCAGCAGGCCCCGAGCAGGAATCCTCACTGAAGCTTTCTTT.

The rearrangement uses TRBV27 and TRBJ1-5; D remains unclear. CDR3 length equals 14 residues. CDR1 is MNHEY and CDR2 is SMNVEV in the germline V gene (reference sequence). V dropped 4 bases and J dropped 9 bases, with 16 bases sitting between them. As DNA, the CDR3 is TGTGCCAGCAGTTCCCGGCGCCTAGGTGGGCCCCAGCATTTT. Protein product: CASSSRRLGGPQHF.

The J gene is TRBJ2-7, the V gene TRBV19, with a weak D call TRBD1 (5 bases). V was cut by 5 bases and J by 6 bases, with 14 bases left in between. The CDR3 consists of 13 residues. The V gene's germline CDR1 is LNHDA and CDR2 SQIVND (reference sequence). The CDR3 DNA reads TGTGCCAGTAGTCCTAATCCAGGGTCCGAGCAGTACTTC. This sequence encodes CASSPNPGSEQYF.

The chain joins TRBV29-1 to TRBJ1-2; D remains unclear. There are 13 residues in the CDR3. Trimming stripped 2 bases from V and 8 bases from J, with 15 bases between. Looked up from germline, CDR1 is SQVTM and CDR2 is ANQGSEA. The CDR3 reads CSVEYFGLRGYTF. In DNA, the CDR3 is TGCAGCGTTGAATATTTCGGTTTGAGAGGCTACACCTTC.

The V and J genes are TRBV7-3 and TRBJ2-7, with D possibly TRBD1 on 6 matching bases. CDR1 is SGHTA and CDR2 is FQGTGA in the germline V gene. This CDR3 is built from 15 residues. Trimming stripped 5 bases from V and 1 base from J, with 15 bases between. CDR3 in DNA: TGTGCCAGCAGCCCCGAACAGGGTATATCCTACGAGCAGTACTTC. Translation: CASSPEQGISYEQYF.

J is TRBJ2-1 and V is TRBV6-5, with D possibly matching TRBD2 (5 bases). V dropped 0 bases and J dropped 0 bases, with 9 bases sitting between them. The CDR3 runs to 16 residues. CDR1 is MNHEY, CDR2 SVGAGI, per germline. The CDR3, as DNA: TGTGCCAGCAGTTACTCGAGGGAGAGCTCCTACAATGAGCAGTTCTTC. This sequence encodes CASSYSRESSYNEQFF.

The V and J genes are TRBV18 and TRBJ1-2; no reliable D call. CDR1 is KGHSH and CDR2 is LQKENI in the germline V gene. This CDR3 contains 14 residues. V shed 3 bases and J shed 1 base, with 9 bases lying between them. Here the CDR3 reads CASSPPQINYGYTF. CDR3 in DNA: TGTGCCAGCTCACCTCCACAGATTAACTATGGCTACACCTTC.

V and J are TRBV6-5 and TRBJ2-1; TRBD2 might be the D (6 bases). Germline lookup yields CDR1 MNHEY and CDR2 SVGAGI. This CDR3 has 13 residues. The germline V and J ends were trimmed by 6 bases and 6 bases, with 12 bases remaining between them. CDR3 loop: CASREGRVNEQFF. The CDR3 bases are TGTGCCAGCAGGGAGGGACGAGTCAATGAGCAGTTCTTC.

The V and J genes are TRBV5-4 and TRBJ2-3, with D hard to call. Germline V lookup: CDR1 SGHNT, CDR2 YYREEE (reference sequence). V gave up 1 base and J gave up 4 bases, with 7 bases separating them. CDR3 length equals 13 residues. This CDR3 reads CASSLPRSDTQYF. The CDR3 nucleotides read TGTGCCAGCAGCTTGCCGCGGTCAGATACGCAGTATTTT. The full variable domain, in which reference TRBV5-4 and TRBJ2-3 provide the parts outside the CDR3, is ETGVTQSPTHLIKTRGQQVTLRCSSQSGHNTVSWYQQALGQGPQFIFQYYREEENGRGNFPPRFSGLQFPNYSSELNVNALELDDSALYLCASSLPRSDTQYFGPGTRLTVL.

The V gene is TRBV13, the J gene TRBJ2-7; TRBD2 aligns across 10 bases. The germline V gene encodes CDR1 PRHDT and CDR2 FYEKMQ (reference sequence). The CDR3 length is 14 residues. V gave up 5 bases and J gave up 4 bases; unmatched junction bases: 5. CDR3 coding DNA: TGTGCCAGCAGCACAACTAGCGGGGAGTACGAGCAGTACTTC. This codes for CASSTTSGEYEQYF.

This chain joins TRBV28 and TRBJ2-7, with unresolved D. Trimming removed 2 bases from V and 3 bases from J, with 5 bases in between. This CDR3 is built from 12 residues. Germline-derived CDR1 and CDR2 are MDHEN and SYDVKM. The CDR3 nucleotides read TGTGCCAGCAGTTTAATCCTCTACGAGCAGTACTTC. Translating it yields CASSLILYEQYF.

The chain couples TRBV2 to TRBJ2-5; D call uncertain. The length of the CDR3 is 12 residues. Germline CDR1 reads SNHLY; CDR2 reads FYNNEI. Trimming stripped 2 bases from V and 3 bases from J, with 4 bases between. The CDR3 here is CASSEPEETQYF. The CDR3 DNA reads as TGTGCCAGCAGTGAACCTGAAGAGACCCAGTACTTC.

This CDR3 reads CASITRNQGAGAGELFF. For the CDR3, the DNA is TGTGCCAGCATAACTCGAAATCAGGGGGCTGGTGCCGGGGAGCTGTTTTTT. The chain combines TRBV7-9 with TRBJ2-2; 8 positions agree with TRBD1. The CDR3 sequence is 17 residues long. Germline V gene data show CDR1 as SEHNR and CDR2 as FQNEAQ (reference sequence). Germline trimming cut 7 bases from V and 6 bases from J; bases unmatched to any gene: 16.

This chain uses TRBV28 with TRBJ1-5; D is unclear. CDR3 length: 14 amino acids. Trimming took 10 bases from V and 4 from J, leaving 17 bases between them. Germline CDR1 reads MDHEN; CDR2 reads SYDVKM. The CDR3 DNA is TGTGCCACCACCCTGATTAGCCGGAATCAGCCCCAGCATTTT. Residues: CATTLISRNQPQHF.

The J gene is TRBJ2-2, the V gene TRBV6-6; no clear D gene. V dropped 5 bases and J dropped 6 bases, with 7 bases sitting between them. This CDR3 spans 12 amino acids. Germline V gives CDR1 MNHNY, CDR2 SVGAGI (reference sequence). This CDR3 reads CASSGPPGELFF. The CDR3 DNA reads TGTGCCAGCAGTGGCCCCCCCGGGGAGCTGTTTTTT.

V usage is TRBV6-5 and J usage is TRBJ2-5; D is ambiguous. V lost 6 bases and J 4 bases, leaving 9 bases between the germline ends. From germline, CDR1 is MNHEY and CDR2 SVGAGI. This CDR3 is 12 amino acids long. The CDR3, as DNA: TGTGCCAGCAGCCAGAATCGAGAGACCCAGTACTTC. Protein sequence: CASSQNRETQYF.

V and J are TRBV19 and TRBJ2-7; weak D call: TRBD2 (5 bases). The germline V gene has CDR1 LNHDA and CDR2 SQIVND (reference sequence). This CDR3 spans 15 amino acids. With 1 base removed from V and 3 bases from J, the gap between germline ends came to 13 bases. CDR3 protein: CASSIGGFPGYEQYF. The CDR3 region has the DNA TGTGCCAGTAGTATAGGAGGGTTCCCCGGCTACGAGCAGTACTTC.

J is TRBJ1-1 and V is TRBV18, with 7 positions matching TRBD1. With 2 bases clipped from V and 5 bases from J, the junction kept 11 bases outside the gene matches. Looked up from germline, CDR1 is KGHSH and CDR2 is LQKENI. The CDR3 has 16 amino acids. CDR3 bases: TGTGCCAGCTCACCAGCAGGGGGAGTAGTAGTGACTGAAGCTTTCTTT. Amino acid sequence: CASSPAGGVVVTEAFF.